The rows below give T cell receptor beta chains drawn from one sample of a study of blood T cell repertoires in COVID-19. Clones were sequenced by immunoSEQ multiplex PCR, and TCRdb holds only the in-frame ones, with some missing. The profile shows 130,000 to 150,000 clones, roughly 90% of them singletons. The material sequenced was peripheral blood. These TCRs come from a man aged 45 to 65 with active or convalescent COVID-19. CDR3s include the opening cysteine and the closing phenylalanine or tryptophan. The D gene is left open where the match is weak. Clone size is given for some rows only: seen once, a few or many times, or a class if the clone is expanded.

clone_size | j_call | d_call | v_call | cdr3_nt | cdr3_aa
NA | TRBJ1-2 | NA | TRBV12-3/TRBV12-4 | TGTGCCAGCAGTCCCTCCATAGAGGGCTACACCTTC | CASSPSIEGYTF
once | TRBJ2-1 | NA | TRBV3-1/TRBV3-2 | TGTGCCAGCAGCCAAAGCGGGCTAACAAATGAGCAGTTCTTC | CASSQSGLTNEQFF
NA | TRBJ2-7 | NA | TRBV7-9 | TGTGCCAGCAGCTTAGCCTCAGGAATCTACGAGCAGTACTTC | CASSLASGIYEQYF
NA | TRBJ2-2 | TRBD2 | TRBV18 | TGTGCCAGCTCATCACTAGCGGGAGGAACCACCGGGGAGCTGTTTTTT | CASSSLAGGTTGELFF
few | TRBJ2-7 | TRBD1 | TRBV6-6 | TGTGCCAGCAGCCAGGACAGGGGCGAGCAGTACTTC | CASSQDRGEQYF
NA | TRBJ2-2 | NA | TRBV3-1/TRBV3-2 | TGTGCCAGCAGCCACAGGGGATCAGCCGGGGAGCTGTTTTTT | CASSHRGSAGELFF
NA | TRBJ2-7 | NA | TRBV9 | TGTGCCAGCAGCATGACAGGTAACTCCTACGAGCAGTACTTC | CASSMTGNSYEQYF
NA | TRBJ2-2 | TRBD2 | TRBV19 | TGTGCCAGTAGTATCATCGGGGGGAGGGTCACCGGGGAGCTGTTTTTT | CASSIIGGRVTGELFF
NA | TRBJ2-1 | TRBD2 | TRBV5-1 | TGCGCCAGCAGCTTGGCTAGCGGGAGGTCGACCTACAATGAGCAGTTCTTC | CASSLASGRSTYNEQFF
once | TRBJ2-3 | NA | TRBV7-3 | TGTGCCAGCAGCTTAAAGGGCAGGGTAGCAGATACGCAGTATTTT | CASSLKGRVADTQYF
once | TRBJ2-2 | TRBD1 | TRBV7-2 | TGTGCCAGCAGCCCTGGACAGGGGGCGTACACCGGGGAGCTGTTTTTT | CASSPGQGAYTGELFF
NA | TRBJ2-1 | TRBD2 | TRBV5-1 | TGCGCCAGCAGCGTGCGGGGTTCTAGCGGGGGTTTCAATGAGCAGTTCTTC | CASSVRGSSGGFNEQFF
once | TRBJ2-5 | NA | TRBV3-1/TRBV3-2 | TGTGCCAGCAGCCAAGATTTAGCCTCCCGGGGGACCCAGTACTTC | CASSQDLASRGTQYF
NA | TRBJ2-7 | TRBD1 | TRBV9 | TGTGCCAGCAGCGTAGACCCCGGGACAGCCCGCGAGCAGTACTTC | CASSVDPGTAREQYF
NA | TRBJ1-5 | TRBD1 | TRBV6-5 | TGTGCCAGCACCGGGACAGGGTACCAGCCCCAGCATTTT | CASTGTGYQPQHF
NA | TRBJ1-1 | NA | TRBV19 | TGTGCCAGTAGTATAGATCTACAGGGCGCTGAAGCTTTCTTT | CASSIDLQGAEAFF
NA | TRBJ1-3 | NA | TRBV6-5 | TGTGCCAGCAGCCCAGGGGTTGTAGGAAACACCATATATTTT | CASSPGVVGNTIYF
NA | TRBJ1-2 | NA | TRBV6-5 | TGTGCCAGCAGTTACGCCCAGGGCTTTGGCTACACCTTC | CASSYAQGFGYTF
NA | TRBJ2-7 | TRBD2 | TRBV13 | TGTGCCAGCAGCCAAAAACCAGCGGGACGGGACGAGCAGTACTTC | CASSQKPAGRDEQYF
NA | TRBJ1-2 | NA | TRBV28 | TGTGCCAGCAGTGAGACAGAGTTCTATGGCTACACCTTC | CASSETEFYGYTF
NA | TRBJ2-1 | NA | TRBV14 | TGTGCCAGCAGCCAAGAAGGCGGAACCTACAATGAGCAGTTCTTC | CASSQEGGTYNEQFF
NA | TRBJ1-5 | NA | TRBV21-1 | TGTGCCAGCAGATGGGAGGTTTCTAGCAATCAGCCCCAGCATTTT | CASRWEVSSNQPQHF
once | TRBJ1-1 | NA | TRBV11-3 | TGTGCCAGCAGCTTAGGGACAGAGAACACTGAAGCTTTCTTT | CASSLGTENTEAFF
NA | TRBJ2-3 | NA | TRBV5-6 | TGTGCCAGCAGCTTGTCGGGGGTGAGCACAGATACGCAGTATTTT | CASSLSGVSTDTQYF
once | TRBJ2-5 | NA | TRBV28 | TGTGCCAGCAGTTTCGGACAGACCCCCAGGGAGACCCAGTACTTC | CASSFGQTPRETQYF
NA | TRBJ1-2 | NA | TRBV7-9 | TGTGCCAGCAGCCTATCGGGATTTGGCGGCTACACCTTC | CASSLSGFGGYTF
NA | TRBJ2-3 | NA | TRBV10-3 | TGTGCCATCAGTGAGTCGGGGGGGCAGGGCACAGATACGCAGTATTTT | CAISESGGQGTDTQYF
NA | TRBJ2-1 | TRBD2 | TRBV2 | TGTGCCAGCAGTGGGGGACTAGCGGGAGGGGAGCAGTTCTTC | CASSGGLAGGEQFF
NA | TRBJ1-1 | TRBD1 | TRBV30 | TGTGCCTGGAGTGTCACGGGACAGGGGAACACTGAAGCTTTCTTT | CAWSVTGQGNTEAFF
NA | TRBJ1-6 | NA | TRBV3-1/TRBV3-2 | TGTGCCAGCAGCTTTGACGGTGGGGGCGGAAATTCACCCCTCCACTTT | CASSFDGGGGNSPLHF
NA | TRBJ1-1 | TRBD1 | TRBV7-3 | TGTGCCAGCAGCACGGACAGGATTAACACTGAAGCTTTCTTT | CASSTDRINTEAFF
NA | TRBJ1-2 | NA | TRBV6-5 | TGTGCCAGCAGCCCGTTTACAGGCTACACCTTC | CASSPFTGYTF
NA | TRBJ2-2 | TRBD1 | TRBV9 | TGTGCCAGCAGCGTGACAGGGGGAGGTTCCGGGGAGCTGTTTTTT | CASSVTGGGSGELFF
NA | TRBJ1-1 | NA | TRBV7-2 | TGTGCCAGCAGCCTCAGGGTCACTGAAGCTTTCTTT | CASSLRVTEAFF
NA | TRBJ2-7 | TRBD1 | TRBV9 | TGTGCCAGCAGCGTAGAGCCCGGGGACAGACAGTACGAGCAGTACTTC | CASSVEPGDRQYEQYF
NA | TRBJ1-2 | NA | TRBV9 | TGTGCCAGCAGCTCACAACAGGGCCACGGCTACACCTTC | CASSSQQGHGYTF
NA | TRBJ1-2 | NA | TRBV5-6 | TGTGCCAGCAGCTGGGCCCCAGGGAGGTCTCCCTCTGGCTACACCTTC | CASSWAPGRSPSGYTF
once | TRBJ1-5 | NA | TRBV9 | TGTGCCAGCAGCGTAGGGGGGAGGAGCAATCAGCCCCAGCATTTT | CASSVGGRSNQPQHF
NA | TRBJ1-2 | TRBD1 | TRBV27 | TGTGCCAGCAGTTTAGGCAGGGGGCCTTATGGCTACACCTTC | CASSLGRGPYGYTF
few | TRBJ2-5 | NA | TRBV5-1 | TGCGCCAGCAGCTCGACAGGAGCGGAGACCCAGTACTTC | CASSSTGAETQYF
NA | TRBJ2-3 | TRBD2 | TRBV2 | TGTGCCAGCAGTGAAACTAGCGGGACCGTTACGCAGTATTTT | CASSETSGTVTQYF
NA | TRBJ1-6 | TRBD1 | TRBV25-1 | TGTGCCAGCAGTGAGGGCAGGGGGAATTCACCCCTCCACTTT | CASSEGRGNSPLHF
NA | TRBJ1-2 | TRBD1 | TRBV28 | TGTGCCAGCAGTTTACAGGGGGTATCGTATGGCTACACCTTC | CASSLQGVSYGYTF
NA | TRBJ2-1 | TRBD2 | TRBV28 | TGTGCCAGCCGGCTAGCGGGAGGTGAGCAGTTCTTC | CASRLAGGEQFF
NA | TRBJ2-7 | NA | TRBV6-1 | TGTGCCAGCAGTGAAGCGTTTCTTCGGCAGTACTTC | CASSEAFLRQYF